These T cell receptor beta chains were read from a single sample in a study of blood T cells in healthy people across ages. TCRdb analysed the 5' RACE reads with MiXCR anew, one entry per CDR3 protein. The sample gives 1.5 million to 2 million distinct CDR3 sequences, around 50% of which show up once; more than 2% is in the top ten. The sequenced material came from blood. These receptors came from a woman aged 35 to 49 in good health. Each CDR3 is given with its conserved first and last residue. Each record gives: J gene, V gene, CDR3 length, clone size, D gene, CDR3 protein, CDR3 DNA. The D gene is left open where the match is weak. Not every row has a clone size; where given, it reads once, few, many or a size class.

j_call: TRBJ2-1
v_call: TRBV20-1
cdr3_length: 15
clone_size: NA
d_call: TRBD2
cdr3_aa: CSARESAGARDEQFF
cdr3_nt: TGCAGTGCTAGAGAATCAGCGGGGGCGCGCGATGAGCAGTTCTTC

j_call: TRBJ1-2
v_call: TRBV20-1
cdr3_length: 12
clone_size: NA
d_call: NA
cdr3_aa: CSARETSYGYTF
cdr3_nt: TGCAGTGCTAGAGAAACAAGCTATGGCTACACCTTC

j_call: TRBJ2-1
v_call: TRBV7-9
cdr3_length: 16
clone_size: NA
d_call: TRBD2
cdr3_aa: CASSLDGGARYNEQFF
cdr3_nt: TGTGCCAGCAGCTTAGACGGGGGGGCCCGGTACAATGAGCAGTTCTTC

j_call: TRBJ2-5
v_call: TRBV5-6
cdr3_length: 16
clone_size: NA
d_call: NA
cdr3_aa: CASSLGEGGAVSKEYF
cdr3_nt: TGTGCCAGCAGCTTGGGGGAGGGGGGAGCGGTCTCGAAGGAGTACTTC

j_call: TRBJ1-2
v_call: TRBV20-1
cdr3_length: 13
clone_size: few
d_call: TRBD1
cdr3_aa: CSARADRDHGYTF
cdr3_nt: TGCAGTGCTAGAGCGGACAGGGACCATGGCTACACCTTC

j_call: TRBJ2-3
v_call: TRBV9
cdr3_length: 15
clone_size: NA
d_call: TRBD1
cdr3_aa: CASSVVQGITDTQYF
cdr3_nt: TGTGCCAGCAGCGTAGTACAGGGGATCACAGATACGCAGTATTTT

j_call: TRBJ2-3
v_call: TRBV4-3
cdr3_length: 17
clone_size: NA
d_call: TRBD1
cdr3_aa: CASSQDRTGTSTDTQYF
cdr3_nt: TGCGCCAGCAGCCAAGATCGGACAGGGACTAGCACAGATACGCAGTATTTT

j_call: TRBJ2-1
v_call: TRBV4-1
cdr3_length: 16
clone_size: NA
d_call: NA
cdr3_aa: CASSQERGGTFDEQFF
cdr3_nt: TGCGCCAGCAGCCAAGAGAGGGGGGGCACCTTCGATGAGCAGTTCTTC

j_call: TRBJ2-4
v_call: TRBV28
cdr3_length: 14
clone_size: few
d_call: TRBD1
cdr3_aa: CASSLGQNYNEQYF
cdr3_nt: TGTGCCAGCAGTCTGGGACAGAATTACAATGAGCAGTACTTC

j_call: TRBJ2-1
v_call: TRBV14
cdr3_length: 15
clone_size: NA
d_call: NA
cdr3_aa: CASSHGLPTYNEQFF
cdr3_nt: TGTGCCAGCAGCCATGGCCTTCCAACCTACAATGAGCAGTTCTTC

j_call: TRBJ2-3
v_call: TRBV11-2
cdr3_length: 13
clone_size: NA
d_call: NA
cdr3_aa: CASSLAELTPEYF
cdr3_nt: TGTGCCAGCAGCTTAGCCGAGTTGACACCGGAGTATTTT

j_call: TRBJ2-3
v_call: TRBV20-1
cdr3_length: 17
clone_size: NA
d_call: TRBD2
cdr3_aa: CSALTSGGASGTDTQYF
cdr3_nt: TGCAGTGCTTTGACTAGCGGGGGGGCGAGTGGCACAGATACGCAGTATTTT

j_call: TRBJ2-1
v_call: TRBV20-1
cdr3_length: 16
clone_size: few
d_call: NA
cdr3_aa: CSARETGGPSYNEQFF
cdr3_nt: TGCAGTGCTAGAGAGACGGGGGGCCCATCCTACAATGAGCAGTTCTTC

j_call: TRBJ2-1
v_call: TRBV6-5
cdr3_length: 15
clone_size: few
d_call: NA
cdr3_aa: CASSYSRQGKNEQFF
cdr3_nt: TGTGCCAGCAGTTACTCGAGGCAGGGTAAAAATGAGCAGTTCTTC

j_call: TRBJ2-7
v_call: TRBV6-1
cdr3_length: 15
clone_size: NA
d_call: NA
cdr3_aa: CASSESPKRLYEQYF
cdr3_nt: TGTGCCAGCAGTGAATCACCCAAGCGACTCTACGAGCAGTACTTC

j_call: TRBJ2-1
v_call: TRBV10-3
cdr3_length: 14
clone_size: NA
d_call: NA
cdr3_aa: CAISENPQLETQFF
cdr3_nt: TGTGCTATCAGTGAGAATCCCCAACTAGAGACCCAGTTCTTC

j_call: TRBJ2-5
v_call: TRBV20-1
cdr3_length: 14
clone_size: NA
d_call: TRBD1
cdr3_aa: CSASRQGGGETQYF
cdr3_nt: TGCAGTGCTAGTCGACAGGGGGGTGGAGAGACCCAGTACTTC

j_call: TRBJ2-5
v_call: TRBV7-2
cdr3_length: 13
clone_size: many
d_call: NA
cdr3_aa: CASSLVQRETQYF
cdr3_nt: TGTGCCAGCAGCTTAGTACAAAGAGAGACCCAGTACTTC

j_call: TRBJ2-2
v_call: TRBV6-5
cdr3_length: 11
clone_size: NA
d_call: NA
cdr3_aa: CVTGGGGELFF
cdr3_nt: TGTGTGACTGGGGGTGGCGGGGAGCTGTTTTTT

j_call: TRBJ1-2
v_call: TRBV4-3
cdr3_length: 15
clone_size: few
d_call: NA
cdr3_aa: CASSHPGQISYGYTF
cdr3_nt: TGCGCCAGCAGCCATCCCGGACAGATAAGCTATGGCTACACCTTC

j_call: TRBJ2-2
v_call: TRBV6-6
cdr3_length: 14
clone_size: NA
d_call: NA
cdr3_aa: CASSTGRNTGELFF
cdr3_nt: TGTGCCAGCAGTACAGGGAGGAACACCGGGGAGCTGTTTTTT

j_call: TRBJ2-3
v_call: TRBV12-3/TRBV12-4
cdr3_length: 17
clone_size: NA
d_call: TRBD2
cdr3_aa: CASSLRLAGASTDTQYF
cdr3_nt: TGTGCCAGCAGTTTACGTCTAGCGGGGGCGTCCACAGATACGCAGTATTTT

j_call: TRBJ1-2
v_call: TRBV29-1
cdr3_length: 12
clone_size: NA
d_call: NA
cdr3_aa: CSVEGQDYGYTF
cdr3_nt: TGCAGCGTTGAAGGACAGGACTATGGCTACACCTTC

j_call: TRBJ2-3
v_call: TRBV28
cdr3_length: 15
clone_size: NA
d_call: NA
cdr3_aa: CASSQGRRSSDTQYF
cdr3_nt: TGTGCCAGCAGTCAAGGACGGCGATCTTCGGATACGCAGTATTTT

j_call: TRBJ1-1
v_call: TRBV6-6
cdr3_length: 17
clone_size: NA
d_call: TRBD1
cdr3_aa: CASSRAGQGSVNTEAFF
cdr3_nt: TGTGCCAGCAGCCGGGCGGGACAGGGGTCGGTCAACACTGAAGCTTTCTTT

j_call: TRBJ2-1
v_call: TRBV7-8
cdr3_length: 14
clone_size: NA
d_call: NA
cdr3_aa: CASSARESYNEQFF
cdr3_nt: TGTGCCAGCAGCGCCAGGGAGTCCTACAATGAGCAGTTCTTC

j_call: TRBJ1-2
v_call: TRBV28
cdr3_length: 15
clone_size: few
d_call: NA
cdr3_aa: CASSLGGATQVGYTF
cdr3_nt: TGTGCCAGCAGTTTAGGAGGGGCCACACAGGTCGGCTACACCTTC

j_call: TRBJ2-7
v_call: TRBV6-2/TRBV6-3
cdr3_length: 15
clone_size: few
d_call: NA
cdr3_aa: CASSYPDAGSYEQYF
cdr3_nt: TGTGCCAGCAGTTACCCGGACGCGGGATCCTACGAGCAGTACTTC

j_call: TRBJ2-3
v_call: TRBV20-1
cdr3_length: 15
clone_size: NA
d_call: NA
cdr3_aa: CSATSWAQHTDTQYF
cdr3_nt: TGCAGTGCAACTAGTTGGGCACAGCACACAGATACGCAGTATTTT

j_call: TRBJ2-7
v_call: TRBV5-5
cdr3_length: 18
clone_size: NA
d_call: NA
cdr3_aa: CASSRTGGRTGSWSEQYF
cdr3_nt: TGTGCCAGCAGCCGAACGGGGGGCAGGACAGGTAGTTGGAGCGAGCAGTACTTC

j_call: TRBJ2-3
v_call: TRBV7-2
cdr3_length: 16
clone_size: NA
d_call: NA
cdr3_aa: CASSLGDNLALGAQYF
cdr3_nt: TGTGCCAGCAGCTTAGGGGACAACCTAGCACTAGGGGCGCAGTATTTT

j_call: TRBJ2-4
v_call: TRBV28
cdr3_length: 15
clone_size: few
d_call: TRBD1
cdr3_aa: CASSERQGAGGIQYF
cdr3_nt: TGTGCCAGCAGTGAAAGACAGGGGGCGGGCGGCATTCAGTACTTC

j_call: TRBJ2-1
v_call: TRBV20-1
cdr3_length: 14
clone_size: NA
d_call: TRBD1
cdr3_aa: CSASRGWGYNEQFF
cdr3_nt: TGCAGTGCTAGCAGGGGGTGGGGCTACAATGAGCAGTTCTTC

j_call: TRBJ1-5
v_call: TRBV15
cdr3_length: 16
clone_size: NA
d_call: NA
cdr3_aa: CATSRDRTGTNQPQHF
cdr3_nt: TGTGCCACCAGCAGAGATCGAACAGGGACGAATCAGCCCCAGCATTTT

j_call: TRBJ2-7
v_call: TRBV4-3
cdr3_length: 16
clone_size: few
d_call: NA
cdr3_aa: CASSQDWTEPFDEQYF
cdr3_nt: TGCGCCAGCAGCCAAGATTGGACGGAGCCCTTCGACGAGCAGTACTTC

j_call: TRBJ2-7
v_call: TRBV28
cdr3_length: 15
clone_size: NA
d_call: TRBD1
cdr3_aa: CTSSAYRGFGYEQYF
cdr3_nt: TGTACCAGCAGTGCATACAGGGGGTTCGGGTACGAGCAGTACTTC

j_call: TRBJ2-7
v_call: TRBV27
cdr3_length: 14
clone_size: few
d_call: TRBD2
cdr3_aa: CASRKSGVNYEQYF
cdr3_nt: TGTGCCAGCCGTAAGAGCGGGGTCAACTACGAGCAGTACTTC

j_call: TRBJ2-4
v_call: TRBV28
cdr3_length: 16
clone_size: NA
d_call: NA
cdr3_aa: CASSGDLSLAKNIQYF
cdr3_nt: TGTGCCAGCAGTGGAGACTTGAGCTTAGCCAAAAACATTCAGTACTTC

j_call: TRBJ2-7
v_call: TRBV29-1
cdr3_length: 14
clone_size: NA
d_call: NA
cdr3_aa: CSVGGGPPIYEQYF
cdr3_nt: TGCAGCGTTGGGGGGGGCCCGCCTATCTACGAGCAGTACTTC

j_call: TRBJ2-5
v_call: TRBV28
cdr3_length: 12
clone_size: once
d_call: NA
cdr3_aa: CASSTLFETQYF
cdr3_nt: TGTGCCAGCAGTACCCTCTTTGAGACCCAGTACTTC

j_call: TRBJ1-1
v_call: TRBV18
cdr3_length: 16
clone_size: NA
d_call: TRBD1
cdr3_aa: CASSPEPPGTGREAFF
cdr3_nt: TGTGCCAGCTCACCAGAGCCCCCCGGGACAGGCCGTGAAGCTTTCTTT

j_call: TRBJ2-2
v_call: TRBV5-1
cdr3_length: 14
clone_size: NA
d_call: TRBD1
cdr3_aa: CASSQDRDTGELFF
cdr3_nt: TGCGCCAGCAGTCAGGACAGGGACACCGGGGAGCTGTTTTTT

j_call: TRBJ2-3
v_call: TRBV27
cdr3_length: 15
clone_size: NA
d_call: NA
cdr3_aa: CASSFFPGPTDTQYF
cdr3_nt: TGTGCCAGCAGTTTTTTCCCCGGACCCACGGATACGCAGTATTTT

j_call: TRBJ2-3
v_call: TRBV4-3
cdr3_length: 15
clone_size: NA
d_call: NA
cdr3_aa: CASSQGWTDTDTQYF
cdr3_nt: TGCGCCAGCAGCCAAGGTTGGACTGACACAGATACGCAGTATTTT

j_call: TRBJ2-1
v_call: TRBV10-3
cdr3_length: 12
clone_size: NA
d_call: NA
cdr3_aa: CAIAASQNEQFF
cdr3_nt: TGTGCCATCGCGGCGAGTCAGAATGAGCAGTTCTTC

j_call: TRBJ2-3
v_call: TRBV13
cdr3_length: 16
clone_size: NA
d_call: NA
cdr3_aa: CASSRRGAASTDTQYF
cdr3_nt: TGTGCCAGCAGCCGACGGGGGGCCGCTAGCACAGATACGCAGTATTTT

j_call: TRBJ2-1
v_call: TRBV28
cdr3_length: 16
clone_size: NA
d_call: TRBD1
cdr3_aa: CASSYHGTGGRDEQFF
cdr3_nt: TGTGCCAGCAGCTACCACGGGACAGGGGGCAGGGATGAGCAGTTCTTC

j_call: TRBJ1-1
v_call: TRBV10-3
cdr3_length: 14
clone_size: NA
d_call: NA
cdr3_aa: CAIGPGHLSTEAFF
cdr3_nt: TGTGCCATCGGTCCCGGACACCTGAGCACTGAAGCTTTCTTT

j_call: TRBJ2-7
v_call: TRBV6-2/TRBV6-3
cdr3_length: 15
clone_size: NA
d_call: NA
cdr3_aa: CASREDGKTVYEQYF
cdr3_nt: TGTGCCAGCCGTGAGGACGGGAAGACCGTCTACGAGCAGTACTTC

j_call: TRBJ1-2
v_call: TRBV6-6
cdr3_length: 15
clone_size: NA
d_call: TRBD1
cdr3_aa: CASSSKGQGARGYTF
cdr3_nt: TGTGCCAGCAGTTCTAAGGGACAGGGGGCGCGTGGCTACACCTTC

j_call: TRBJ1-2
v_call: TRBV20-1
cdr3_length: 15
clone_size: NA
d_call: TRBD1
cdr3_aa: CSARDIGQGGYGYTF
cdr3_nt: TGCAGTGCTAGAGATATCGGGCAGGGGGGCTATGGCTACACCTTC

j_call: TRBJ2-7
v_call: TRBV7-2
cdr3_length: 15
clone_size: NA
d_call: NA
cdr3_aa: CASSLRGDGTYEQYF
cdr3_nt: TGTGCCAGCAGCTTAAGGGGGGACGGAACCTACGAGCAGTACTTC

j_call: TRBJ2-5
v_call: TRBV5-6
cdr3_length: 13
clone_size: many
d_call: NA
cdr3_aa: CASTYSRSGTQYF
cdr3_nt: TGTGCCAGCACCTACTCGAGAAGCGGGACCCAGTACTTC

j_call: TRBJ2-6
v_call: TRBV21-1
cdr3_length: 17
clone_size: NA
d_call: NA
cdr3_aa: CASQKGRFPSGANVLTF
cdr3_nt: TGTGCCAGCCAAAAGGGCAGGTTTCCCTCTGGGGCCAACGTCCTGACTTTC

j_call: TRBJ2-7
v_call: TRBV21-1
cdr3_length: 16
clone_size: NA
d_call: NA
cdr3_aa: CASSKRGTGATHEQYF
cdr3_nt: TGTGCCAGCAGCAAGAGAGGGACAGGGGCTACCCACGAGCAGTACTTC

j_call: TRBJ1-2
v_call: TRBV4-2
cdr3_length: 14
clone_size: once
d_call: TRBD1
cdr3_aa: CASSQETGGYGHTF
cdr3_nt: TGTGCCAGCAGCCAAGAAACAGGGGGTTATGGCCACACCTTC